These T cell receptor beta chains were read from a single sample in a study of Tregs in tolerant kidney transplant recipients. Some clones are missing from TCRdb's copy, which holds only in-frame ones; the method was immunoSEQ multiplex PCR. The sample gives 80,000 to 90,000 clones, around 94% of which show up once; over 4% is in the top ten. The sequenced sample was CD8+ T cells from blood. Receptors were obtained from a human donor in good health. Both conserved end residues are part of each CDR3. A D gene is named only where the DNA matches it firmly. Only some rows state a clone size, as once, few, many or a class for expanded clones.

D	length	V	J	size	DNA	CDR3
.	15	TRBV4-1	TRBJ1-6	.	TGCGCCAGCAGCCAAGAGGTACCGTCGGGCTCACCCCTCCACTTT	CASSQEVPSGSPLHF
.	13	TRBV5-4	TRBJ2-3	.	TGTGCCAGCAGACCCCCGGGGGCAGATACGCAGTATTTT	CASRPPGADTQYF
.	15	TRBV6-1	TRBJ1-1	.	TGTGCCAGCAGTTTGGGAGACTTTGGGAGAACTGAAGCTTTCTTT	CASSLGDFGRTEAFF
.	12	TRBV27	TRBJ2-2	.	TGTGCCAGCAGTACTAACACCGGGGAGCTGTTTTTT	CASSTNTGELFF
.	14	TRBV5-8	TRBJ2-7	.	TGTGCCAGCAGCTGGGGGGCAGGGAGCCACGAGCAGTACTTC	CASSWGAGSHEQYF
TRBD2	17	TRBV7-8	TRBJ2-3	.	TGTGCCAGCAGCTCGGGACTAGCGGGAGTGGATGGAGATACGCAGTATTTT	CASSSGLAGVDGDTQYF
TRBD1	15	TRBV27	TRBJ2-7	.	TGTGCCAGCAGTATCCAACGGGACAGGGCCTACGAGCAGTACTTC	CASSIQRDRAYEQYF
TRBD1	10	TRBV7-8	TRBJ2-5	.	TGTGCCAGCCAGGGGGAGCGAAGATACTTC	CASQGERRYF
TRBD1	17	TRBV18	TRBJ2-5	.	TGTGCCAGCTCACCACCTCCGGGACAGGGGGCAAAAGAGACCCAGTACTTC	CASSPPPGQGAKETQYF
.	14	TRBV5-1	TRBJ1-1	.	TGCGCCAGCAGCTTTCGGGGCGCGGGAACTGAAGCTTTCTTT	CASSFRGAGTEAFF
.	17	TRBV19	TRBJ1-3	.	TGTGCCAGTAGTATGGGGCGCGGGGGCGCGGAAGGAAACACCATATATTTT	CASSMGRGGAEGNTIYF
.	13	TRBV14	TRBJ2-2	.	TGTGCCAGCAGCCAAGCCCCGGGCAGGGAGCTGTTTTTT	CASSQAPGRELFF
TRBD1	17	TRBV15	TRBJ2-7	.	TGTGCCGCCAGCAGACCGGGACAGGGGGTCCCTAGCTACGAGCAGTACTTC	CAASRPGQGVPSYEQYF
.	14	TRBV5-6	TRBJ1-5	.	TGTGCCAGCAGCTTTGGGGAGGGGGGTCAGCCCCAGCATTTT	CASSFGEGGQPQHF
TRBD2	18	TRBV7-9	TRBJ2-5	.	TGTGCCAGCAGCTCCCTAGCGGGGGGGCCGGAAAGCGCGGAGACCCAGTACTTC	CASSSLAGGPESAETQYF
.	14	TRBV19	TRBJ1-1	.	TGTGCCAGTAGTATAGCGGATTGGGACACTGAAGCCTTCTTT	CASSIADWDTEAFF
.	15	TRBV4-1	TRBJ2-7	.	TGCGCCAGCAGCCAAGTCGAAACAGGACCCTACGAGCAGTACTTC	CASSQVETGPYEQYF
.	15	TRBV7-8	TRBJ2-5	.	TGTGCCAGCAGCTTAGAAGGGGGGGCCGCGGAGACCCAGTACTTC	CASSLEGGAAETQYF
TRBD2	15	TRBV7-8	TRBJ2-3	.	TGTGCCAGCAGCTTAGAACGCGGGGGGCGAGATACGCAGTATTTT	CASSLERGGRDTQYF
.	15	TRBV27	TRBJ1-5	.	TGTGCCAGCAGTCTCACGCGGGGGACCAATCAGCCCCAGCATTTT	CASSLTRGTNQPQHF
TRBD1	15	TRBV2	TRBJ2-7	once	TGTGCCAGCAGTACACAGGGGTTCGGCTCCTACGAGCAGTACTTC	CASSTQGFGSYEQYF
.	14	TRBV15	TRBJ1-1	once	TGTGCCACCAGCCCCCGCATCGGGAACACTGAAGCTTTCTTT	CATSPRIGNTEAFF
.	17	TRBV19	TRBJ1-1	.	TGTGCCAGTAGTATAGTTTGGGACCGGGATTTGAACACTGAAGCTTTCTTT	CASSIVWDRDLNTEAFF
.	15	TRBV7-9	TRBJ2-7	.	TGTGCCAGCAGCTTAGGTGGGGTCCGCTCCTACGAGCAGTACTTC	CASSLGGVRSYEQYF
.	15	TRBV6-5	TRBJ1-2	.	TGTGCCAGCAGTTACGCAGGGCCGACTAACTATGGCTACACCTTC	CASSYAGPTNYGYTF
TRBD1	15	TRBV4-1	TRBJ2-7	.	TGCGCCAGCAGCCAAGCAAGGGGGCTCTCCTACGAGCAGTACTTC	CASSQARGLSYEQYF
.	12	TRBV27	TRBJ2-7	once	TGTGCCAGCAGTTTCGTTGGGTACGAGCAGTACTTC	CASSFVGYEQYF
.	15	TRBV18	TRBJ1-1	.	TGTGCCAGCTCATCACCCCCCCAGGGGAACACTGAAGCTTTCTTT	CASSSPPQGNTEAFF
.	13	TRBV10-3	TRBJ2-1	.	TGTGCCATCAGTGAGTCGGGACGTAATGAGCAGTTCTTC	CAISESGRNEQFF
.	14	TRBV19	TRBJ1-1	once	TGTGCCAGTAGTACTCGGACAGAGAACACTGAAGCTTTCTTT	CASSTRTENTEAFF
TRBD1	16	TRBV19	TRBJ1-5	.	TGTGCCAGTAGTCTCCTGGGGACAGGGCTCAATCAGCCCCAGCATTTT	CASSLLGTGLNQPQHF
.	12	TRBV2	TRBJ1-4	once	TGTGCCAGCAGGGCGGGTAATGAAAAACTGTTTTTT	CASRAGNEKLFF
.	11	TRBV11-2	TRBJ2-7	once	TGTGCCAGCAGCTTACTTGGAGAGCAGTACTTC	CASSLLGEQYF
TRBD1	14	TRBV9	TRBJ2-7	.	TGTGCCAGCAGTTACTCGGGACAGCCCTACGAGCAGTACTTC	CASSYSGQPYEQYF
.	13	TRBV5-1	TRBJ2-3	.	TGCGCCAGCAGCTTTCGATTTACAGATACGCAGTATTTT	CASSFRFTDTQYF
TRBD1	15	TRBV19	TRBJ2-2	.	TGTGCCAGCCGGCGAGGGACAGGGGACACCGGGGAGCTGTTTTTT	CASRRGTGDTGELFF
.	15	TRBV27	TRBJ1-2	.	TGTGCCAGCAGTTTATCGCCCCAGGGCCGGATTAGCTACACCTTC	CASSLSPQGRISYTF
.	18	TRBV27	TRBJ2-3	.	TGTGCCAGCAGAACTTTACTCATCCAGGAGGGCCTCACAGATACGCAGTATTTT	CASRTLLIQEGLTDTQYF
.	16	TRBV10-3	TRBJ2-1	.	TGTGCCATCAGTGATCCTACTGGCGAGAATGGGAATGAGCAGTTCTTC	CAISDPTGENGNEQFF
.	15	TRBV6-5	TRBJ2-7	.	TGTGCCAGCAGTGTTCCCGGCTTCGAGACCTACGAGCAGTACTTC	CASSVPGFETYEQYF
.	13	TRBV5-6	TRBJ2-7	once	TGTGCCAGCAGCCGTGGGTCCAACTACGAGCAGTACTTC	CASSRGSNYEQYF
.	13	TRBV19	TRBJ1-1	once	TGTGCCAGTAGTGCCCAGGGTCTCGCTGAAGCTTTCTTT	CASSAQGLAEAFF
.	13	TRBV4-1	TRBJ1-5	.	TGCGCCAGCAGCACAACAGGGTCGGGGCCACAGCATTTT	CASSTTGSGPQHF
.	13	TRBV7-9	TRBJ2-2	.	TGTGCCAGCAGCTTGGGGTCAACCGGGGAGCTGTTTTTT	CASSLGSTGELFF
.	15	TRBV25-1	TRBJ2-3	.	TGTGCCAGCAGGGCGCCGCCGGCCGGGGGAGATACGCAGTATTTT	CASRAPPAGGDTQYF
TRBD1	16	TRBV10-2	TRBJ1-3	once	TGCGCCAGCAGCCATAGACAGGGGGGCTCTGGAAACACCATATATTTT	CASSHRQGGSGNTIYF
TRBD2	18	TRBV10-2	TRBJ2-7	.	TGCGCCAGCAGTGCGCCGGGGCTAGCGGGATGGGGCTCCTACGAGCAGTACTTC	CASSAPGLAGWGSYEQYF
.	13	TRBV15	TRBJ2-2	.	TGTGCCACCAGCAAGGAGGGAGCCGGGGAGCTGTTTTTT	CATSKEGAGELFF
TRBD1	16	TRBV5-5	TRBJ2-7	.	TGTGCCAGCAGTCTCGAGGACAGGGGGCCCCAGGACGAGCAGTACTTC	CASSLEDRGPQDEQYF
.	17	TRBV21-1	TRBJ1-3	once	TGTGCCAGCAGCAAAGCTCCGACAGGGGACTCTGGAAACACCATATATTTT	CASSKAPTGDSGNTIYF
TRBD1	15	TRBV7-9	TRBJ1-1	few	TGTGCCAGCAGCTCCCCGACAGGGGTGGTCGCTGAAGCTTTCTTT	CASSSPTGVVAEAFF